This TCR beta chain comes out of a study of blood T cells in healthy people across ages. Study outcomes and limitations: The recorded TCR beta diversity per million T cells decreased in a roughly linear manner with age. Without sorted subsets, naive and antigen-experienced compartments could not be conclusively compared. Investigators viewed diversity estimates from one million T cells as underestimates, the study reported.

Donors ranged from about 6 to 95 years old and were healthy Caucasians in Russia. The germline CDR1 and CDR2 sequences are SGHTA and FQGNSA. Trimming took off 1 base at V and 10 bases at J, with 17 bases between the two ends. The CDR3 totals 15 residues. For this clonotype: As yet, its antigen is unknown.

The use of a sample-barcoded 5' primer and a J-beta primer mix characterized a second PCR of about 7 to 12 cycles. TCRdb re-called the 5' RACE reads with MiXCR, one entry per CDR3 protein. The profile shows about 1.7 million distinct CDR3 sequences, 28% of them singletons. This rearrangement joins TRBV7-2 to TRBJ2-1; D may correspond to TRBD1 or TRBD2 (5 bases each). This receptor was obtained from a woman aged 25-40 years in good health. Sequenced sample: blood. DNA of the CDR3: TGTGCCAGCAGCTTAGATGGGACGGTGAGGGAGGAGCAGTTCTTC. Its protein product is CASSLDGTVREEQFF.